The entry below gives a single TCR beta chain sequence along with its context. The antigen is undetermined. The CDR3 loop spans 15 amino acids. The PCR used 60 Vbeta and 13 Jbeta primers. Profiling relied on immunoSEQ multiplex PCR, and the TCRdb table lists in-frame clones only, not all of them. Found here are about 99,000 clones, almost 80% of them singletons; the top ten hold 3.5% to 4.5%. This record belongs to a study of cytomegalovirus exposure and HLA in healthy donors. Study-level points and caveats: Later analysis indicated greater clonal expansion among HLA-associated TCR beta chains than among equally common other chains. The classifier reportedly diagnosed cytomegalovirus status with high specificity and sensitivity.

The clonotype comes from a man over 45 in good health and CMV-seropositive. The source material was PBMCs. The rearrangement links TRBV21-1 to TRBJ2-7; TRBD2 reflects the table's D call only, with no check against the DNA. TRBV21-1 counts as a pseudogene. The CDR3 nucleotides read TGTGCCAGCAGAGGCACCTTTTTAGCTTCCTACGAGCAGTACTTC. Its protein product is CASRGTFLASYEQYF.